The 10 T cell receptor beta chains in this list originate from one sample, sequenced in a study of cytomegalovirus exposure and HLA in healthy donors (dated by TCRdb to 2016 to 2017). The library was prepared using the immunoSEQ multiplex PCR assay. For the multiplex PCR, a mixture combining 60 forward primers for TCR Vbeta segments and 13 reverse primers for TCR Jbeta segments was used. TCRdb took over this immuneACCESS table, retaining in-frame rearrangements with V and J assigned. Such tables are incomplete; in checked studies, under half of the missing clones stem from an unresolved V gene, and the remainder is unexplained. This sample comprises about 160,000 clones, around 79% of them detected only once. Around 6.5% of the sample comes from the top ten. The sample comprised PBMCs. These receptor sequences come from a man aged 50-59 years in good health and CMV-seropositive.

The rearrangement uses TRBV11-1 and TRBJ2-1, with 7 bases lining up with TRBD1. The CDR3 loop spans 17 amino acids. From germline, CDR1 is SGHAT and CDR2 FQDESV (reference sequence). The trim removed 2 bases at V and 3 bases at J, leaving 10 bases unmatched. CDR3 sequence (DNA): TGTGCCAGCAGCTTAAGAGGCAGACAGGGCGGCTACAATGAGCAGTTCTTC. Its translation: CASSLRGRQGGYNEQFF.

This clone was recorded only once. The rearrangement uses TRBV11-2 and TRBJ2-6, with D maybe TRBD2 (5 bases). V was cut by 3 bases and J by 2 bases, with 11 bases left in between. Per germline, CDR1 SGHAT and CDR2 FQNNGV. This CDR3 comprises 16 residues. In nucleotides, the CDR3 is TGTGCCAGCAGCTTGGGGAAGAGGGCTGGGGCCAACGTCCTGACTTTC. Translating gives CASSLGKRAGANVLTF.

This clone has only one observation. The J gene is TRBJ1-1, the V gene TRBV6-6; D perhaps matches TRBD1 (5 bases). This CDR3 has 11 residues. Germline V gene lookup returns CDR1 MNHNY and CDR2 SVGAGI (reference sequence). Trimming pared 8 bases from V and 4 bases from J, leaving 8 bases between. In nucleotides, the CDR3 is TGTGCCAGCCAGGGCCGCACTGAAGCTTTCTTT. Translation gives CASQGRTEAFF.

J is TRBJ2-1 and V is TRBV18; TRBD1 aligns across 7 bases. Germline trimming cut 3 bases from V and 9 bases from J; bases unmatched to any gene: 14. CDR3 length equals 16 residues. Per the germline V gene, CDR1 is KGHSH and CDR2 is LQKENI. The CDR3 protein is CASSPSWNTGVGEQFF. CDR3 nucleotides: TGTGCCAGCTCACCTTCATGGAATACAGGGGTGGGTGAGCAGTTCTTC.

This clone was seen only once. A junction boundary mismatches the germline segment, possibly from a read error. This sequence joins TRBV6-1 and TRBJ2-7; D is possibly TRBD1 (6 bases). From germline, CDR1 is MNHNS and CDR2 SASEGT. There are 11 residues in the CDR3. The CDR3 DNA reads TGTGCCAGCAGTGAAGGAGGACAGACTCTCTTC. This codes for CASSEGGQTLF.

V usage is TRBV5-1 and J usage is TRBJ1-4, with D perhaps TRBD1 (5 bases). CDR1 is SGHRS and CDR2 is YFSETQ in the germline V gene. The CDR3 runs 15 residues. V lost 4 bases and J lost 7, with 17 bases in between. The CDR3 bases are TGCGCCAGCAGCCCGGCGGGGGAGATCCGTGAAAAACTGTTTTTT. It encodes CASSPAGEIREKLFF.

This chain joins TRBV7-2 and TRBJ2-7, with D uncertain. Germline CDR1 reads SGHTA; CDR2 reads FQGNSA. CDR3 size: 14 residues. V was pared by 1 base and J by 6 bases, with 13 bases between. The CDR3 sequence: CASSLVPGSGEQYF. Here the CDR3 DNA reads TGTGCCAGCAGCTTAGTTCCCGGGTCTGGCGAGCAGTACTTC.

In its sample, this clone was seen many times. This chain links TRBV19 with TRBJ2-2, with 9 nucleotides matching TRBD1. The CDR3 covers 16 residues. Germline V gene lookup returns CDR1 LNHDA and CDR2 SQIVND (reference sequence). Unmatched junction bases numbered 13, after V lost 4 bases and J lost 10 bases. Here the CDR3 reads CASSTPGTGYGKELFF. CDR3 nucleotide sequence: TGTGCCAGTAGTACACCCGGGACAGGGTATGGGAAGGAGCTGTTTTTT.

The J gene is TRBJ2-1, the V gene TRBV29-1; 7 bases fit TRBD2. Unmatched junction bases numbered 11, after V lost 6 bases and J lost 9 bases. Germline CDR1 and CDR2: SQVTM and ANQGSEA. There are 13 residues in the CDR3. The CDR3 loop is CSVGDYRTGEQFF. The DNA of the CDR3 is TGCAGCGTGGGGGACTACAGAACGGGTGAGCAGTTCTTC.

This clone was counted only a few times. The rearrangement links TRBV7-9 to TRBJ2-6; 7 nucleotides line up with TRBD1. Trimming at V came to 5 bases and at J to 4 bases, leaving 5 bases not matched to a gene. The V gene's germline CDR1 is SEHNR and CDR2 FQNEAQ (reference sequence). CDR3 length equals 15 residues. Written as DNA, the CDR3 is TGTGCCAGCAGCCAACAGGGGTCCGGGGCCAACGTCCTGACTTTC. Residues: CASSQQGSGANVLTF.